This TCR beta chain originates from a study of blood T cell repertoires in COVID-19. At the level of the study: From T cells, B-cell-depleted T cells, or PBMCs came the material, which was cDNA or gDNA.

Original handling: Counts of nucleated cells, estimated from reference gene primer amplification, were obtained. This table comes from immunoSEQ multiplex PCR, and its TCRdb copy is limited to in-frame clones, with some not included. The V and J calls and the clone size are those of that table, but D and trimming were determined from the DNA. This sample has 430,000 or so clones, with around nine tenths found just once. In terms of age and location, participants ranged from about 18 to 95 years and lived in about 25 US areas. All exposed participants met a person with COVID-19 within 2 weeks before entering the study. The CDR3 spans 16 residues. The V and J ends lost 1 base and 4 bases, in that order; junction bases with no gene match: 4. Germline V gene sequence: CDR1 LGHDT, CDR2 YNNKEL (reference sequence).

Sequencing input: PBMCs or T cells enriched from blood (not recorded which). The clonotype was recovered from a woman younger than 30 who had been exposed to COVID-19. The chain couples TRBV3-1 (or the pseudogene TRBV3-2) to TRBJ2-1, with 10 bases aligning to TRBD2. DNA of the CDR3: TGTGCCAGCAGCCAAGTACGAGCGGGAGGGTACAATGAGCAGTTCTTC. Translated: CASSQVRAGGYNEQFF.